These 30 T cell receptor beta chains share one sample of origin, sequenced in a study of CD8+ T cells in alopecia areata (dated by TCRdb to about 2018). Read against the paper, the sample's time point label means: less than five weeks on oral tofacitinib. Explained via the paper, the treatment or condition label denotes: oral pan-JAK inhibitor, 5-10 mg twice daily. Libraries were made using the immunoSEQ multiplex PCR assay. For TCR sequencing, RNA was extracted from every sample and reverse transcribed into cDNA to serve as template. TCRdb stores this immuneACCESS table with in-frame sequences only. Part of the clones is absent; in the studies checked, under half of the shortfall reflects unresolved V genes, and no reason is known for the rest. For this sample there are 150,000 or so clones; about 71% appear just once. The top ten clones comprise 0.91% of the sample. Material: CD4+ T cells sorted from blood, obtained at week 4, from a patient treated with tofacitinib. The source is a human donor with alopecia areata.

CDR3 amino acids: CASSLGGGRGSYNEQFF. CDR3 DNA: TGCGCCAGCAGCTTAGGCGGCGGTCGTGGCTCCTACAATGAGCAGTTCTTC. J is TRBJ2-1 and V is TRBV5-1, with D hard to call. This CDR3 spans 17 amino acids. Germline V gives CDR1 SGHRS, CDR2 YFSETQ. Trimming cost V 2 bases and J 0 bases, with 15 bases left between them.

V usage is TRBV11-2 and J usage is TRBJ2-3, with unresolved D. Trimming shortened V by 0 bases and J by 2 bases, and 12 bases separated the two germline ends. Germline-derived CDR1 and CDR2 are SGHAT and FQNNGV. The CDR3 covers 16 residues. CDR3 region: CASSLEGNIATDTQYF. The CDR3 DNA is TGTGCCAGCAGCTTAGAAGGGAACATCGCCACAGATACGCAGTATTTT.

The table lists this clone with a few counts. The V gene is TRBV29-1, the J gene TRBJ2-2, with D possibly being TRBD1 (6 bases). This CDR3 contains 13 residues. V was pared by 7 bases and J by 2 bases, with 11 bases between. Germline V lookup: CDR1 SQVTM, CDR2 ANQGSEA. The DNA for the CDR3 is TGCAGCGGCCAGGGGACCAACACCGGGGAGCTGTTTTTT. Translation gives CSGQGTNTGELFF.

The chain employs TRBV29-1 and TRBJ2-5; 9 bases map to TRBD2. The CDR3 loop spans 16 amino acids. Germline V gives CDR1 SQVTM, CDR2 ANQGSEA. The J segment lost 4 bases and the V segment lost 8 bases, leaving 17 bases of the junction unmatched. The CDR3 DNA is TGCAGCACCCTCAGGGCCGGGACTAGCCCTGGAGAGACCCAGTACTTC. It codes for CSTLRAGTSPGETQYF.

This clone was picked up a small number of times. This rearrangement joins TRBV27 to TRBJ1-5, with D unclear. Trimming shortened V by 4 bases and J by 3 bases, and 7 bases separated the two germline ends. The V gene's germline CDR1 is MNHEY and CDR2 SMNVEV (reference sequence). CDR3 length equals 13 residues. The CDR3 region has the DNA TGTGCCAGCAGTTCCGGGCTCAATCAGCCCCAGCATTTT. Protein: CASSSGLNQPQHF.

CDR3: CAWSPASVAGYTF. The CDR3 coding sequence is TGTGCCTGGAGTCCTGCTAGCGTGGCCGGCTACACCTTC. The chain uses TRBV30 and TRBJ1-2; D is uncertain. Trimming stripped 2 bases from V and 8 bases from J, with 15 bases between. The CDR3 is made up of 13 amino acids. The germline V gene has CDR1 GTSNPN and CDR2 SVGIG (reference sequence).

This clone is medium-sized by share. The rearrangement joins TRBV10-3 to TRBJ1-2, with 7 bases lining up with TRBD1. Per germline, CDR1 ENHRY and CDR2 SYGVKD. Germline trimming cut 0 bases from V and 6 bases from J; bases unmatched to any gene: 4. The CDR3 is 14 residues long. CDR3: CAISESRQGDGYTF. In DNA form, the CDR3 reads TGTGCCATCAGTGAGTCCCGACAGGGCGATGGCTACACCTTC.

The chain uses TRBV29-1 and TRBJ1-5; 7 bases agree with TRBD1. V lost 4 bases to trimming and J lost 7 bases; unmatched junction nucleotides: 7. The CDR3 has 13 residues. Germline CDR1 and CDR2: SQVTM and ANQGSEA. The CDR3 DNA follows: TGCAGCGTTGTCGACAGGGTCGGACAGCCCCAGCATTTT. Its translation is CSVVDRVGQPQHF.

This chain links TRBV4-3 with TRBJ1-1, with D hard to call. Germline V lookup: CDR1 LGHNA, CDR2 YSLEER. There are 15 residues in the CDR3. Trimming cost V 4 bases and J 4 bases, with 16 bases left between them. For the CDR3, the DNA is TGCGCCAGCAGCCCACAAGCTGGTGTTGGCACTGAAGCTTTCTTT. Protein: CASSPQAGVGTEAFF.

The rearrangement uses TRBV29-1 and TRBJ2-7, with D possibly TRBD1 on 6 matching bases. The ends were cut back, 3 bases at V and 0 bases at J, with 12 bases in the middle. The CDR3 is 14 residues long. The V gene's germline CDR1 is SQVTM and CDR2 ANQGSEA. Written as DNA, the CDR3 is TGCAGCGTTGAGGAAGACAGGTTCTCCTACGAGCAGTACTTC. Protein product: CSVEEDRFSYEQYF.

This chain connects TRBV10-3 to TRBJ1-1; D uncertain. The V gene's germline CDR1 is ENHRY and CDR2 SYGVKD. V was trimmed by 6 bases and J by 8 bases, leaving 13 bases between them. The CDR3 is 12 amino acids. The CDR3 region is CAISEDALEAFF. The CDR3 DNA follows: TGTGCCATCAGCGAGGACGCGCTCGAAGCTTTCTTT.

J is TRBJ2-7 and V is TRBV4-3, with D possibly matching TRBD1 (6 bases). The CDR3 sequence is 17 residues long. Deletions cut 0 bases from V and 3 bases from J, with 18 bases between. From germline, CDR1 is LGHNA and CDR2 YSLEER. This CDR3 is CASSQDPFRDRNYEQYF. The CDR3 DNA is TGCGCCAGCAGCCAAGACCCTTTTCGAGACAGGAACTACGAGCAGTACTTC.

A remark on this clone: The sample holds other DNA sequences that translate to the same CDR3. This sequence joins TRBV15 and TRBJ1-5, with D hard to call. V was shortened by 1 base and J by 4 bases, with 8 bases between the two germline ends. CDR1 is LNHNV and CDR2 is YYDKDF in the germline V gene (reference sequence). This CDR3 spans 14 amino acids. CDR3 DNA: TGTGCCACCAGCAGAGGCGGTTCTAATCAGCCCCAGCATTTT. It encodes CATSRGGSNQPQHF.

Concerning this clone: Other DNA sequences within the sample encode an identical CDR3. This chain connects TRBV20-1 to TRBJ2-5; D is undetermined. Germline V gene sequence: CDR1 DFQATT, CDR2 SNEGSKA (reference sequence). This CDR3 comprises 10 residues. Deletions cut 6 bases from V and 5 bases from J, with 7 bases between. The DNA of the CDR3 is TGCAGTGCGGGTGAGGAGACCCAGTACTTC. Translating gives CSAGEETQYF.

The chain couples TRBV7-2 to TRBJ2-3, with D perhaps TRBD1 or TRBD2 (5 bases each). Germline V CDR1 and CDR2: SGHTA, FQGNSA. The CDR3 length is 15 residues. V lost 4 bases and J lost 0, with 11 bases in between. CDR3 region: CASSSGTWSTDTQYF. The CDR3 DNA is TGTGCCAGCAGCTCAGGGACGTGGAGCACAGATACGCAGTATTTT.

V usage is TRBV15 and J usage is TRBJ1-5; a weak D match, TRBD1 (6 bases). V dropped 1 base and J dropped 4 bases, with 17 bases sitting between them. In germline, CDR1 is LNHNV, CDR2 YYDKDF (reference sequence). This CDR3 has 17 residues. The CDR3 DNA reads as TGTGCCACCAGCAGAGCCAGGGGCAGTTCAGATAATCAGCCCCAGCATTTT. It translates to CATSRARGSSDNQPQHF.

In its sample, this clone was seen a few times. The chain joins TRBV4-1 to TRBJ2-5; tentative D call: TRBD2 (6 bases). V gave up 4 bases and J gave up 7 bases, with 16 bases separating them. Germline CDR1 MGHRA, CDR2 YSYEKL. The CDR3 loop spans 14 amino acids. The CDR3 nucleotides read TGCGCCAGCAGCCTGGACGGGACTTCGGGGACCCAGTACTTC. Translating it yields CASSLDGTSGTQYF.

The V gene is TRBV29-1, the J gene TRBJ1-2; D unclear. V lost 3 bases and J lost 3, with 14 bases in between. In germline, CDR1 is SQVTM, CDR2 ANQGSEA. The CDR3 length is 14 residues. DNA of the CDR3: TGCAGCGTTGAGCTTCAGGACGTCTACTATGGCTACACCTTC. This codes for CSVELQDVYYGYTF.

The chain recombines TRBV30 with TRBJ1-2, with D maybe TRBD1 (6 bases). The CDR3 loop spans 14 amino acids. Germline loops: CDR1 GTSNPN, CDR2 SVGIG (reference sequence). The V end was cut by 3 bases, the J end by 6 bases, with 17 bases between. The CDR3 sequence: CAWRGAGPKNGYTF. The CDR3 bases are TGTGCCTGGAGGGGGGCAGGGCCGAAGAATGGCTACACCTTC.

The J gene is TRBJ1-2, the V gene TRBV11-2; a weak D match, TRBD1 (6 bases). Trimming stripped 3 bases from V and 6 bases from J, with 17 bases between. Germline values: CDR1 SGHAT, CDR2 FQNNGV. This CDR3 is 15 amino acids long. CDR3 residues: CASSFPRAGAHGYTF. The CDR3 bases are TGTGCCAGCAGCTTCCCCAGGGCAGGGGCACATGGCTACACCTTC.

In its sample, this clone was seen a few times. V and J are TRBV30 and TRBJ1-5; a weak D match, TRBD1 (6 bases). This CDR3 is built from 13 residues. Deletions cut 2 bases from V and 6 bases from J, with 11 bases between. The germline gives CDR1 GTSNPN, CDR2 SVGIG (reference sequence). For the CDR3, the DNA is TGTGCCTGGAGTACACAGGGAGGTCAGCCCCAGCATTTT. As protein: CAWSTQGGQPQHF. The full variable domain, its missing parts supplied by reference TRBV30 and TRBJ1-5, is SQTIHQWPATLVQPVGSPLSLECTVEGTSNPNLYWYRQAAGRGLQLLFYSVGIGQISSEVPQNLSASRPQDRQFILSSKKLLLSDSGFYLCAWSTQGGQPQHFGDGTRLSIL.

CDR3 DNA: TGTGCCAGCAGCTTACAGGACTCCTACGAGCAGTACTTC. Translation gives CASSLQDSYEQYF. The V call is TRBV7-6, the J call TRBJ2-7; no firm D call. This CDR3 spans 13 amino acids. V dropped 2 bases and J dropped 0 bases, with 5 bases sitting between them. CDR1 is SGHVS, CDR2 FNYEAQ, per germline.

The chain uses TRBV5-1 and TRBJ2-7; D is possibly TRBD1 (6 bases). This CDR3 has 15 amino acids. CDR1 SGHRS and CDR2 YFSETQ come from the germline V gene. Deletions cut 0 bases from V and 4 bases from J, with 14 bases between. This CDR3 reads CASSLEWDTLYEQYF. As DNA, the CDR3 is TGCGCCAGCAGCTTGGAATGGGACACCTTATACGAGCAGTACTTC.

A single count supports this clone. Here the CDR3 reads CASSFNEQFF. In DNA form, the CDR3 reads TGTGCCAGCAGCTTTAATGAGCAGTTCTTC. The chain couples TRBV7-2 to TRBJ2-1; D is ambiguous. This CDR3 region has 10 residues. Trimming removed 3 bases at V and 7 bases at J, with 1 base between. Germline lookup yields CDR1 SGHTA and CDR2 FQGNSA.

A remark on this clone: The germline gene is not matched at one end of the junction; a read error may be the cause. This chain uses TRBV9 with TRBJ2-2; 11 nucleotides line up with TRBD2. The CDR3 loop spans 16 amino acids. Germline CDR1 is SGDLS and CDR2 is YYNGEE. The CDR3 reads CASTVLAGANTGELFF. The CDR3 DNA sequence: TGTGCCAGCACCGTACTAGCGGGGGCTAACACCGGGGAGCTGTTTTTT. The complete variable domain, with remaining parts taken from reference TRBV9 and TRBJ2-2, reads DSGVTQTPKHLITATGQRVTLRCSPRSGDLSVYWYQQSLDQGLQFLIQYYNGEERAKGNILERFSAQQFPDLHSELNLSSLELGDSALYFCASTVLAGANTGELFFGEGSRLTVL.

This sequence joins TRBV9 and TRBJ2-1; either TRBD1 or TRBD2 may supply D (5 bases each). The germline CDR1 and CDR2 sequences are SGDLS and YYNGEE. Trimming pared 2 bases from V and 6 bases from J, leaving 9 bases between. There are 13 residues in the CDR3. In nucleotides, the CDR3 is TGTGCCAGCAGCGTGGGACCCACCAATGAGCAGTTCTTC. Encoded protein: CASSVGPTNEQFF.

This chain joins TRBV29-1 and TRBJ1-1; 11 nucleotides align to TRBD1. The CDR3 totals 14 residues. CDR1 is SQVTM, CDR2 ANQGSEA, per germline. The V gene end was trimmed by 4 bases and the J gene end by 3 bases; junction bases not matched to a gene: 4. CDR3: CSVVRDRGYTEAFF. The CDR3 nucleotides are TGCAGCGTTGTACGGGACAGGGGGTACACTGAAGCTTTCTTT.

The chain uses TRBV5-1 and TRBJ2-7; D is perhaps TRBD1 (6 bases). The CDR3 runs 14 residues. In germline, CDR1 is SGHRS, CDR2 YFSETQ. The V end was cut by 0 bases, the J end by 3 bases, with 10 bases between. The CDR3 loop is CASSLAGTLYEQYF. The DNA for the CDR3 is TGCGCCAGCAGCTTGGCGGGGACACTCTACGAGCAGTACTTC.

The V call is TRBV29-1, the J call TRBJ1-1, with D perhaps TRBD1 (5 bases). The CDR3 sequence is 15 residues long. The V end lost 7 bases, the J end lost 3 bases, and 21 bases lay between the germline ends. Looked up from germline, CDR1 is SQVTM and CDR2 is ANQGSEA. CDR3: CSAGPLLRGDTEAFF. CDR3 bases: TGCAGCGCTGGCCCTCTACTTAGGGGTGACACTGAAGCTTTCTTT. Full variable domain (rest looked up from reference TRBV29-1 and TRBJ1-1): SAVISQKPSRDICQRGTSLTIQCQVDSQVTMMFWYRQQPGQSLTLIATANQGSEATYESGFVIDKFPISRPNLTFSTLTVSNMSPEDSSIYLCSAGPLLRGDTEAFFGQGTRLTVV.

The sample holds a few counts of this clone. V is TRBV25-1 and J is TRBJ1-2; D call uncertain. V was cut by 1 base and J by 8 bases, with 17 bases left in between. CDR3 length equals 15 residues. Germline V CDR1 and CDR2: MGHDK, SYGVNS. The CDR3 nucleotides read TGTGCCAGCAGTGAATTAGACCCGCCGGATCAGGGCTACACCTTC. This encodes CASSELDPPDQGYTF.